This TCR beta chain was found in a study of T-cell reconstitution after alpha-beta-depleted transplantation in children. Preparing the TCRbeta library involved the use of unique molecular identifiers. TCRdb analysed the PCR reads with MiXCR anew, one entry per CDR3 protein. The data contain about 590,000 distinct CDR3 sequences, about an eighth of them singletons. Germline V lookup: CDR1 SGHTA, CDR2 FQGNSA. CDR3 length equals 14 residues. Germline trimming cut 5 bases from V and 7 bases from J; bases unmatched to any gene: 10. The V call is TRBV7-2, the J call TRBJ2-5; 7 nucleotides match TRBD1. The clonotype was recovered from a male patient younger than 18 who had a stem cell transplant for acute myeloid leukemia, so the T cells may come from the graft donor. Sequenced here: PBMCs, mostly from graft donor cells, sampled 360 days after TCRalphabeta/CD19-depleted stem cell transplant. The CDR3 here is CASSTGTAIGTQYF. The CDR3, as DNA: TGTGCCAGCAGCACCGGGACAGCTATAGGGACCCAGTACTTC.